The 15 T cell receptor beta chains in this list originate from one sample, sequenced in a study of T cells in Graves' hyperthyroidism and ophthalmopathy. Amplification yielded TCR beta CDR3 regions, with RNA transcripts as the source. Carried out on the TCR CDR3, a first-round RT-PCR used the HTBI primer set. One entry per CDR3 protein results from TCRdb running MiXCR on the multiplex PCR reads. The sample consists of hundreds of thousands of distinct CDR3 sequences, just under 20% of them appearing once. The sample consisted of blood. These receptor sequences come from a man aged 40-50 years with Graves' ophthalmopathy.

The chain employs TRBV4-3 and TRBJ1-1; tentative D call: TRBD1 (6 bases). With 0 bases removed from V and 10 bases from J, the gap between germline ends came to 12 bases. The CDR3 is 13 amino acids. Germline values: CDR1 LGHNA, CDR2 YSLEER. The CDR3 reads CASSQERGQRAFF. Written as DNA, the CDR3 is TGCGCCAGCAGCCAAGAGAGGGGACAAAGAGCTTTCTTT.

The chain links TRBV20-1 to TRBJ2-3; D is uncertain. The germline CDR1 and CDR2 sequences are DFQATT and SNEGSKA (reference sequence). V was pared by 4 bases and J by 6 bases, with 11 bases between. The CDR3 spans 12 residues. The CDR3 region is CSATRAPDTQYF. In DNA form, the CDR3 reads TGCAGTGCTACTCGCGCCCCCGATACGCAGTATTTT.

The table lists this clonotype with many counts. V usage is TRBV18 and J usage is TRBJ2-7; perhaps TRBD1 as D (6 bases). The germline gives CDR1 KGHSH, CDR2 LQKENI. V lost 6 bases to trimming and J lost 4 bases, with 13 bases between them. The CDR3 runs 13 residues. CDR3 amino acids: CASSETGIYEQYF. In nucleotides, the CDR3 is TGTGCCAGCTCGGAGACAGGAATTTACGAGCAGTACTTC.

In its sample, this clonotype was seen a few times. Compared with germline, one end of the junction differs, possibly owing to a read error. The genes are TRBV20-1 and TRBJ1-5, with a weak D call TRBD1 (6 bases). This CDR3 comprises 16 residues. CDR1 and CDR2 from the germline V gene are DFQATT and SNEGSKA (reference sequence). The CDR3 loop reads CSAGDRAGAINQPQHF. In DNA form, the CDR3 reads TGCAGTGCTGGAGATAGGGCAGGGGCGATCAATCAGCCCCAGCATTTT.

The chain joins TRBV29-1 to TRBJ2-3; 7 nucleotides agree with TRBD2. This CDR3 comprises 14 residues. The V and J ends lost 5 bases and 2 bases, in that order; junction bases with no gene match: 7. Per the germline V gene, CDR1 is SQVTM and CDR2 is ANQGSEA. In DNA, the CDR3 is TGCAGCGTTCGAAGACTAGCCTTCACAGATACGCAGTATTTT. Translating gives CSVRRLAFTDTQYF.

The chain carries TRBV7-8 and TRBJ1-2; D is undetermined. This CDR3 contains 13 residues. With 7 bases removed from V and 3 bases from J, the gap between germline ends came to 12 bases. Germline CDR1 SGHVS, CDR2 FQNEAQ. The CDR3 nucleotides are TGTGCCAGCACCCCAGACCTAGACTATGGCTACACCTTC. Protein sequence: CASTPDLDYGYTF.

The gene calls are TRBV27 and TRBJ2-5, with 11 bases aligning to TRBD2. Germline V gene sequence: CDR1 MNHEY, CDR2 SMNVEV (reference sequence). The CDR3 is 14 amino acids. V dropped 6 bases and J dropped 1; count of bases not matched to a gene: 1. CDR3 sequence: CASRGLAVQETQYF. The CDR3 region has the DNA TGTGCCAGCAGGGGACTAGCGGTCCAAGAGACCCAGTACTTC.

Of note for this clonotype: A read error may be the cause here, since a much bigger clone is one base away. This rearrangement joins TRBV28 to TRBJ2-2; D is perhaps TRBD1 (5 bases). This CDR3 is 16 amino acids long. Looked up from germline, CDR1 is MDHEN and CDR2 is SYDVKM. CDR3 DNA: TGTCCCAGCAGTTCCCCAGGGAATTCGGACACCGGGGAGCTGTTTTTT. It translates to CPSSSPGNSDTGELFF.

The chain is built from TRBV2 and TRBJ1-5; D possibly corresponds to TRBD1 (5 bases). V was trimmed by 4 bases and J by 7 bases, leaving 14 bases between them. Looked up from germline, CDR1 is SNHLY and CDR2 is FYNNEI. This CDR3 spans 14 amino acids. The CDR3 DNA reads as TGTGCCAGCAGTGGGGGGGGAGGGGAACAGCCCCAGCATTTT. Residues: CASSGGGGEQPQHF. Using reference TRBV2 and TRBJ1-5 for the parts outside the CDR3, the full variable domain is EPEVTQTPSHQVTQMGQEVILRCVPISNHLYFYWYRQILGQKVEFLVSFYNNEISEKSEIFDDQFSVERPDGSNFTLKIRSTKLEDSAMYFCASSGGGGEQPQHFGDGTRLSIL.

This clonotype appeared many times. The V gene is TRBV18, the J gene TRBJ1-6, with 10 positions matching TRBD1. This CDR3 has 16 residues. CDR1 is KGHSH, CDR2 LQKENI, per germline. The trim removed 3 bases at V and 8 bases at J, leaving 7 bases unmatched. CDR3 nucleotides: TGTGCCAGCTCACCCCTCCCCGGGACAGGGGATTCACCCCTCCACTTT. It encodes CASSPLPGTGDSPLHF.

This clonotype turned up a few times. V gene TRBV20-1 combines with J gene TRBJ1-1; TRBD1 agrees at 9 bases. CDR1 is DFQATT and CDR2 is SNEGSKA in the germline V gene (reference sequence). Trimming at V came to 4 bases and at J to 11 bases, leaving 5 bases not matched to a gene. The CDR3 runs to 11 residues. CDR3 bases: TGCAGTGCTACGACAGGGGGTAGGGCTTTCTTT. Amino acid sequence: CSATTGGRAFF.

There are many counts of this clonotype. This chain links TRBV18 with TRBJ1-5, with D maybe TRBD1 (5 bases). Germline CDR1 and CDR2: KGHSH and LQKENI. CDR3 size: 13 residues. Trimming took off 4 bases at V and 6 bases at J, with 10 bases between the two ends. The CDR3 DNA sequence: TGTGCCAGCTCACGGGGGAACGCTCAGCCCCAGCATTTT. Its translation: CASSRGNAQPQHF.

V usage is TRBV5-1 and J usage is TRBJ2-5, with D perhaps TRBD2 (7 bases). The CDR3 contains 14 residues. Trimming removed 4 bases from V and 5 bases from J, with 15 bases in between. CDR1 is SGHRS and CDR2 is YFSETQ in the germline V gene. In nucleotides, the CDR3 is TGCGCCAGCAGCGGTGGACTAGGGGGTGAGACCCAGTACTTC. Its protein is CASSGGLGGETQYF.

The CDR3 spells CASSAASGIIYEQYF. DNA for the CDR3: TGTGCCAGCAGCGCTGCGTCAGGGATTATCTACGAGCAGTACTTC. V and J are TRBV9 and TRBJ2-7; D possibly corresponds to TRBD1 (5 bases). Germline V gene data show CDR1 as SGDLS and CDR2 as YYNGEE. Deletions cut 3 bases from V and 3 bases from J, with 16 bases between. The CDR3 spans 15 residues.

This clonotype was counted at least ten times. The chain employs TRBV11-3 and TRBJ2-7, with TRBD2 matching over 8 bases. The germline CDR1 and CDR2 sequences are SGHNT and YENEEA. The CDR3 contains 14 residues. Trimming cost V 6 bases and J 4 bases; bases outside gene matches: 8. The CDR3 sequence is CASSSGTSGYEQYF. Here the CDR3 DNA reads TGTGCCAGCAGTTCCGGGACTAGTGGATACGAGCAGTACTTC. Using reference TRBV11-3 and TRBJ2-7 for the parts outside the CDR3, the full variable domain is EAGVVQSPRYKIIEKKQPVAFWCNPISGHNTLYWYLQNLGQGPELLIRYENEEAVDDSQLPKDRFSAERLKGVDSTLKIQPAELGDSAVYLCASSSGTSGYEQYFGPGTRLTVT.